This entry is about one T cell receptor beta chain. With V trimmed by 2 bases and J by 3 bases, 10 bases remained unmatched. Germline CDR1 reads SEHNR; CDR2 reads FQNEAQ (reference sequence). The CDR3 length is 19 residues. This sample was included in a study of cytomegalovirus exposure and HLA in healthy donors. The study ran its PCR with 60 Vbeta and 13 Jbeta primers. Libraries were prepared by immunoSEQ multiplex PCR; TCRdb keeps only in-frame clonotypes and omits some of them. The sample lists 250,000 to 350,000 clones, 75% to 90% seen once, with 3% to 4% in the top ten. This chain links TRBV7-9 with TRBJ2-3; 14 bases agree with TRBD2. The sequenced sample was PBMCs. The sequence was collected from a man in his forties or fifties in good health and CMV-seropositive. In DNA form, the CDR3 reads TGTGCCAGCAGCTTACCACCCGGGACTAGCGGGAGCAGTACAGATACGCAGTATTTT. Its protein is CASSLPPGTSGSSTDTQYF.